A single sample gave rise to the 25 T cell receptor beta chains below, sequenced in a study of blood T cell repertoires in COVID-19 (TCRdb year 2020). Receptor amplification or capture employed the immunoSEQ multiplex PCR assay. In its TCRdb copy, this immuneACCESS table keeps in-frame sequences only and misses some clones. Where compared with another copy, unresolved V genes explain less than half of these, and the others have no known cause. This sample comprises about 210,000 clones, approximately 90% of them detected only once. The ten largest clones represent 4.8% of the sample. The sequencing input was peripheral blood. These receptors were collected from a woman aged 40 to 55 with acute or convalescent COVID-19.

V gene TRBV9 combines with J gene TRBJ2-2; D remains unclear. The CDR3 runs 12 residues. The germline V gene encodes CDR1 SGDLS and CDR2 YYNGEE. V was cut by 4 bases and J by 5 bases, with 6 bases left in between. The chain's CDR3 is CASSLSTGELFF. CDR3 nucleotide sequence: TGTGCCAGCAGCCTATCGACCGGGGAGCTGTTTTTT.

The chain recombines TRBV7-9 with TRBJ2-2; tentatively, D is TRBD1 (6 bases). The V gene's germline CDR1 is SEHNR and CDR2 FQNEAQ (reference sequence). V was cut by 3 bases and J by 8 bases, with 13 bases left in between. The CDR3 length is 14 residues. The CDR3 here is CASSFGQLGGELFF. CDR3 coding DNA: TGTGCCAGCAGCTTTGGACAGCTTGGGGGGGAGCTGTTTTTT.

This CDR3 is CASSQGGGFNEKLFF. The CDR3 nucleotides read TGCGCCAGCAGCCAAGGGGGGGGTTTTAATGAAAAACTGTTTTTT. J is TRBJ1-4 and V is TRBV4-1, with a tentative D call TRBD1 (5 bases). CDR3 size: 15 residues. Germline-derived CDR1 and CDR2 are MGHRA and YSYEKL. Trimming shortened V by 1 base and J by 4 bases, and 10 bases separated the two germline ends.

For the CDR3, the DNA is TGCGCCAGCAGCCACACAGGGGCCACAAATTCACCCCTCCACTTT. Amino acid sequence: CASSHTGATNSPLHF. V gene TRBV4-1 combines with J gene TRBJ1-6; 7 bases are shared with TRBD1. CDR1 MGHRA and CDR2 YSYEKL come from the germline V gene. This CDR3 region has 15 residues. Trimming removed 3 bases from V and 7 bases from J; junction bases left unmatched: 6.

The rearrangement uses TRBV5-6 and TRBJ1-1, with 9 nucleotides matching TRBD1. The V and J ends lost 3 bases and 5 bases, in that order; junction bases with no gene match: 8. Germline V gives CDR1 SGHDT, CDR2 YYEEEE. This CDR3 has 15 amino acids. The DNA of the CDR3 is TGTGCCAGCAGCTGGGGGACAGGGCGAAGTACTGAAGCTTTCTTT. This codes for CASSWGTGRSTEAFF. The full variable domain, rest sourced from reference TRBV5-6 and TRBJ1-1, is DAGVTQSPTHLIKTRGQQVTLRCSPKSGHDTVSWYQQALGQGPQFIFQYYEEEERQRGNFPDRFSGHQFPNYSSELNVNALLLGDSALYLCASSWGTGRSTEAFFGQGTRLTVV.

The V and J genes are TRBV4-1 and TRBJ2-2; D is possibly TRBD1 (6 bases). The CDR3 has 16 residues. Germline V gives CDR1 MGHRA, CDR2 YSYEKL. The V end lost 0 bases, the J end lost 5 bases, and 13 bases lay between the germline ends. CDR3 bases: TGCGCCAGCAGCCAAGAGGCAGGGGTTTTGACCGGGGAGCTGTTTTTT. Protein sequence: CASSQEAGVLTGELFF.

CDR3 DNA sequence: TGTGCCAGCAGCTCCGGGACAGATACCTACAATGAGCAGTTCTTC. Its protein product is CASSSGTDTYNEQFF. The chain carries TRBV7-8 and TRBJ2-1; TRBD1 aligns across 7 bases. CDR3 length: 15 residues. Germline V CDR1 and CDR2: SGHVS, FQNEAQ. V shed 4 bases and J 2 bases; nucleotides not matched to a gene: 5. The entire variable domain, with the rest obtained from reference TRBV7-8 and TRBJ2-1, is as follows: GAGVSQSPRYKVAKRGQDVALRCDPISGHVSLFWYQQALGQGPEFLTYFQNEAQLDKSGLPSDRFFAERPEGSVSTLKIQRTQQEDSAVYLCASSSGTDTYNEQFFGPGTRLTVL.

The J gene is TRBJ2-2, the V gene TRBV24-1; D may be TRBD2 (6 bases). The V and J ends lost 6 bases and 5 bases respectively, with 12 bases between them. The CDR3 spans 14 residues. The germline V gene encodes CDR1 KGHDR and CDR2 SFDVKD. CDR3 sequence reads: CATSLIGGTGELFF. In nucleotides, the CDR3 is TGTGCCACCAGTTTGATCGGGGGTACCGGGGAGCTGTTTTTT.

V and J are TRBV6-5 and TRBJ2-5; the match to TRBD1 covers 7 bases. CDR1 is MNHEY and CDR2 is SVGAGI in the germline V gene. Trimming at V came to 2 bases and at J to 1 base, leaving 1 base not matched to a gene. The CDR3 runs 14 residues. For the CDR3, the DNA is TGTGCCAGCAGTTACAGGGGGCTCCAAGAGACCCAGTACTTC. Translating gives CASSYRGLQETQYF.

This chain joins TRBV9 and TRBJ2-6; TRBD1 matches at 9 bases. The junction had 5 bases not matched to a gene; V was cut back by 3 bases and J by 4 bases. Germline lookup yields CDR1 SGDLS and CDR2 YYNGEE. CDR3 length: 16 amino acids. CDR3 DNA sequence: TGTGCCAGCAGCGCCGGGACAGGGTCCGGGGCCAACGTCCTGACTTTC. Translating gives CASSAGTGSGANVLTF.

The chain carries TRBV4-1 and TRBJ1-3; D remains ambiguous. The germline V and J ends were trimmed by 0 bases and 0 bases, with 12 bases remaining between them. This CDR3 spans 17 amino acids. Germline CDR1 is MGHRA and CDR2 is YSYEKL. The DNA for the CDR3 is TGCGCCAGCAGCCAAGATCGTTTCGGGATCTCTGGAAACACCATATATTTT. Translating gives CASSQDRFGISGNTIYF.

The chain uses TRBV5-1 and TRBJ1-4; D remains ambiguous. The germline V and J ends were trimmed by 0 bases and 3 bases, with 12 bases remaining between them. Looked up from germline, CDR1 is SGHRS and CDR2 is YFSETQ. This CDR3 has 16 residues. Here the CDR3 reads CASSLVPRVANEKLFF. The CDR3, as DNA: TGCGCCAGCAGCTTGGTACCCCGAGTAGCTAATGAAAAACTGTTTTTT.

J is TRBJ2-2 and V is TRBV6-5; 8 bases align to TRBD1. V trimming: 8 bases; J trimming: 1 base; junction bases outside the gene matches: 6. Per the germline V gene, CDR1 is MNHEY and CDR2 is SVGAGI. The CDR3 consists of 15 residues. The CDR3 is CASARGQVNTGELFF. The CDR3 nucleotides are TGTGCCAGCGCTCGGGGACAGGTGAACACCGGGGAGCTGTTTTTT.

The gene calls are TRBV24-1 and TRBJ1-2; D unclear. CDR1 KGHDR and CDR2 SFDVKD come from the germline V gene. Trimming left V 6 bases short and J 8 bases short, with 15 bases between. CDR3 length: 13 amino acids. CDR3 loop: CATSMTESSGYTF. As DNA, the CDR3 is TGTGCCACCAGTATGACGGAGAGTAGCGGCTACACCTTC.

The chain employs TRBV5-1 and TRBJ2-1, with D maybe TRBD2 (7 bases). Germline lookup yields CDR1 SGHRS and CDR2 YFSETQ. The CDR3 runs 14 residues. V lost 8 bases and J 5 bases, leaving 17 bases between the germline ends. The CDR3 DNA sequence: TGCGCCAGTCGGCCGGGGGGCATCGACAATGAGCAGTTCTTC. This encodes CASRPGGIDNEQFF.

The chain couples TRBV3-1 (or the pseudogene TRBV3-2) to TRBJ1-2; maybe TRBD1 (6 bases). Deletions cut 4 bases from V and 4 bases from J, with 10 bases between. This CDR3 comprises 13 residues. CDR1 LGHDT and CDR2 YNNKEL come from the germline V gene (reference sequence). The CDR3 nucleotides read TGTGCCAGCAGCCGCGGGGGCCCCTATGGCTACACCTTC. Its protein product is CASSRGGPYGYTF.

This rearrangement joins TRBV27 to TRBJ1-1, with TRBD1 matching over 11 bases. CDR1 and CDR2 (germline): MNHEY, SMNVEV (reference sequence). The J segment lost 3 bases and the V segment lost 8 bases, leaving 8 bases of the junction unmatched. CDR3 size: 15 residues. CDR3 nucleotides: TGTGCCAGCGGACAGGGGGCGGGATTCGACACTGAAGCTTTCTTT. This codes for CASGQGAGFDTEAFF.

This rearrangement joins TRBV2 to TRBJ1-3, with TRBD1 identical over 9 bases. This CDR3 is built from 15 residues. Trimming cost V 6 bases and J 2 bases; bases outside gene matches: 5. The germline V gene has CDR1 SNHLY and CDR2 FYNNEI. The CDR3 DNA is TGTGCCAGCAGCCAACAGGGGGCGGCTGGAAACACCATATATTTT. Translated, it gives CASSQQGAAGNTIYF.

This clone was seen once. The chain links TRBV24-1 to TRBJ1-5; TRBD1 aligns across 9 bases. CDR1 KGHDR and CDR2 SFDVKD come from the germline V gene. The CDR3 is made up of 16 amino acids. Losses at the gene ends were 3 bases for V and 0 bases for J; bases not matched to a gene: 2. The CDR3 nucleotides are TGTGCCACCAGTGATGCGGGACAGGGTAGCAATCAGCCCCAGCATTTT. Translated, it gives CATSDAGQGSNQPQHF.

This chain uses TRBV7-9 with TRBJ1-1; perhaps TRBD1 as D (6 bases). The germline V gene encodes CDR1 SEHNR and CDR2 FQNEAQ (reference sequence). CDR3 length equals 13 residues. The ends were cut back, 6 bases at V and 2 bases at J, with 10 bases in the middle. The CDR3: CASRDSYNTEAFF. In nucleotides, the CDR3 is TGTGCCAGCAGGGACAGCTATAACACTGAAGCTTTCTTT.

V usage is TRBV5-1 and J usage is TRBJ1-2; 9 bases line up with TRBD1. Germline CDR1 SGHRS, CDR2 YFSETQ. J was trimmed by 2 bases and V by 4 bases; bases with no gene match: 12. The CDR3 loop spans 17 amino acids. The CDR3 sequence is CASSPRTGATLNYGYTF. The CDR3 DNA reads TGCGCCAGCAGCCCTAGGACAGGGGCGACTTTAAACTATGGCTACACCTTC.

The rearrangement links TRBV18 to TRBJ1-5, with D unclear. V lost 1 base to trimming and J lost 5 bases, with 6 bases between them. Germline V lookup: CDR1 KGHSH, CDR2 LQKENI. CDR3 length equals 13 residues. CDR3 in amino acids: CASSPRPDQPQHF. CDR3 in DNA: TGTGCCAGCTCACCACGGCCTGATCAGCCCCAGCATTTT.

Note on this clone: This specimen includes other DNA sequences encoding the same CDR3. V and J are TRBV5-1 and TRBJ2-2; 8 bases map to TRBD1. The J segment lost 4 bases and the V segment lost 2 bases, leaving 4 bases of the junction unmatched. The V gene's germline CDR1 is SGHRS and CDR2 YFSETQ. The CDR3 length is 15 residues. The CDR3 sequence is CASSLSTGGTGELFF. The CDR3 DNA is TGCGCCAGCAGCTTAAGTACAGGGGGCACCGGGGAGCTGTTTTTT.

V and J are TRBV24-1 and TRBJ2-2, with a weak D call TRBD2 (5 bases). The CDR3 runs 13 residues. V gave up 9 bases and J gave up 2 bases, with 9 bases separating them. Germline V gene sequence: CDR1 KGHDR, CDR2 SFDVKD. In DNA, the CDR3 is TGTGCCACCCGCCGGGATAACACCGGGGAGCTGTTTTTT. As protein: CATRRDNTGELFF.

The V call is TRBV6-5, the J call TRBJ1-4; the match to TRBD1 covers 8 bases. Germline values: CDR1 MNHEY, CDR2 SVGAGI. The J segment lost 7 bases and the V segment lost 8 bases, leaving 12 bases of the junction unmatched. The CDR3 length is 15 residues. The CDR3 loop reads CASSPPGGVVEKLFF. The CDR3 DNA reads TGTGCCAGCTCCCCACCAGGGGGCGTTGTTGAAAAACTGTTTTTT.